The sequence of this T cell receptor beta chain was determined in a study of cytomegalovirus exposure and HLA in healthy donors. Of note for this clone: The antigen is unknown.

Donors likely had unrecorded immune exposures despite being nominally healthy when sampled. Study-wide findings and caveats: Later analysis identified a missense DCLRE1C variant that was linked to TCR beta V- and J-gene trimming. Around 18,000 TCR beta sequences were associated with HLA alleles at 0.05 false discovery rate in a later analysis.

The CDR3 runs 13 residues. The J segment lost 6 bases and the V segment lost 4 bases, leaving 4 bases of the junction unmatched. Per germline, CDR1 SGHRS and CDR2 YFSETQ. With 60 Vbeta and 13 Jbeta primers, the PCR was carried out. Repertoires were generated with immunoSEQ multiplex PCR, while TCRdb's copy carries only in-frame clones and drops some. Among about 150,000 clones, roughly 85% were seen once, and the ten largest hold roughly 3.4%. This receptor was identified in a male donor in good health and CMV-seronegative. This chain connects TRBV5-1 to TRBJ1-5, with 7 bases identical to TRBD1. The sample was PBMCs. This CDR3 reads CASSATGSQPQHF. CDR3 nucleotides: TGCGCCAGCAGCGCGACAGGGTCTCAGCCCCAGCATTTT. Complete variable domain (other parts from reference TRBV5-1 and TRBJ1-5): KAGVTQTPRYLIKTRGQQVTLSCSPISGHRSVSWYQQTPGQGLQFLFEYFSETQRNKGNFPGRFSGRQFSNSRSEMNVSTLELGDSALYLCASSATGSQPQHFGDGTRLSIL.